The table lists the clone carrying this T cell receptor beta chain with a count of one. No conserved phenylalanine or tryptophan ends this CDR3, so it is likely a read error. The sample belongs to a study of kidney transplant recipient with SARS-CoV-2 infection. The CDR3 consists of 11 residues. In germline, CDR1 is DFQATT, CDR2 SNEGSKA (reference sequence). TCRdb ran MiXCR on the reads and lists one entry per CDR3 protein. The sample includes approximately 250,000 distinct CDR3 sequences, 29% of them seen just once. The source is a male patient aged 30 to 39 who had COVID-19 and was a kidney transplant recipient. The graft donor may have contributed some T cells. This sequence joins TRBV20-1 and TRBJ1-1; D call uncertain. Source: a blood sample, taken at baseline and between days 110 and 120 from a kidney transplant recipient. DNA for the CDR3: TGCAATGCTCCTAGCCGTAAAGAAGCTTTCGTT. Its translation: CNAPSRKEAFV.